This T cell receptor (beta chain) came from a study of OX40 agonist ivuxolimab in advanced cancers. Method: immunoSEQ multiplex PCR; TCRdb's copy keeps in-frame clones and lacks some. The sample comprises about 45,000 clones, roughly nine tenths of which are singletons, and about 15% rests with the top ten. The CDR3 runs to 14 residues. V lost 3 bases, J lost 5 bases, and 14 bases lay in between. CDR1 is MNHEY and CDR2 is SMNVEV in the germline V gene (reference sequence). The sequence was collected from an adult with an advanced solid tumor such as melanoma, head and neck, liver or kidney cancer. The rearrangement joins TRBV27 to TRBJ2-7; possibly TRBD1 or TRBD2 for D (6 bases each). Specimen: CD4+ or CD8+ T cells sorted from blood, collected in a trial of the OX40 agonist ivuxolimab. CDR3 region: CASSLSGGEDEQYF. The DNA for the CDR3 is TGTGCCAGCAGTTTGTCCGGGGGCGAAGACGAGCAGTACTTC.